This section outlines one T cell receptor (beta chain) sequence together with its context. Its binding antigen is unknown. It has no much larger one-base neighbor in the sample; base qualities were not kept. These data are taken from a study of CD8 T cells in ankylosing spondylitis (dated by TCRdb to the late 2010s). Regarding the study in general: The study profiled T cell receptor beta repertoires in healthy donors and ankylosing spondylitis patients to find disease-linked TCR variants. In total, the full study cohort was made up of about 110 healthy donors and 25 to 30 ankylosing spondylitis patients. Peripheral blood was sampled, and synovial fluid was additionally collected from ankylosing spondylitis patients.

Taken from the germline V gene (reference sequence), the CDR1 and CDR2 loops are MNHEY and SMNVEV. Reading from cysteine to phenylalanine, the CDR3 counts 14 amino acids. Left in the record is the CDR3 DNA by itself, 42 bases read in frame from the first base. Trimming removed 2 bases from V and 8 bases from J, leaving 10 bases between the germline ends. The sample was run on an Illumina HiSeq 2500. Quantitative 5'-RACE with molecular barcodes was the method used to prepare the TCR beta libraries. From the authors' description of their analysis: To identify disease-linked TCR variants, a new computational method was used, one built on a probabilistic model of VDJ rearrangement. TCRdb trimmed public reads at Q25 via fastp, called clones via MiXCR and kept in-frame beta chains. Records with the same CDR3 protein are collapsed into one entry carrying the most frequent genes and DNA. The V and J calls and clone size come from TCRdb's table, not from the authors' own analysis. The sample includes hundreds of thousands of distinct CDR3 sequences, with approximately 12% observed a single time. Of the sample, 0.51% falls within the top ten clones.

Study-wide conclusions, independent of this receptor: Some of the motif variants had been reported before in the synovial fluid and blood of reactive arthritis patients, a finding that suggests common disease-initiation mechanisms. According to the report, matched synovial fluid samples from ankylosing spondylitis patients were significantly enriched for the disease-linked clones. A TCR beta motif made up of 7 to 9 highly homologous amino acid variants appeared to be characteristic of blood from ankylosing spondylitis patients. In peripheral blood, the disease-linked clones were found at relatively low frequencies and had a CD8+ phenotype.

Material for sequencing was blood, either unsorted or a sorted T cell fraction (not recorded which). The rearrangement combines TRBV27 with TRBJ1-6; the D segment could be TRBD1, given 6 matching bases. The TCR was taken from a male donor with ankylosing spondylitis. The CDR3 reads as follows: CASSLTTGYSPLHF. The DNA sequence is given as TGTGCCAGCAGTTTAACGACAGGATATTCACCCCTCCACTTT.